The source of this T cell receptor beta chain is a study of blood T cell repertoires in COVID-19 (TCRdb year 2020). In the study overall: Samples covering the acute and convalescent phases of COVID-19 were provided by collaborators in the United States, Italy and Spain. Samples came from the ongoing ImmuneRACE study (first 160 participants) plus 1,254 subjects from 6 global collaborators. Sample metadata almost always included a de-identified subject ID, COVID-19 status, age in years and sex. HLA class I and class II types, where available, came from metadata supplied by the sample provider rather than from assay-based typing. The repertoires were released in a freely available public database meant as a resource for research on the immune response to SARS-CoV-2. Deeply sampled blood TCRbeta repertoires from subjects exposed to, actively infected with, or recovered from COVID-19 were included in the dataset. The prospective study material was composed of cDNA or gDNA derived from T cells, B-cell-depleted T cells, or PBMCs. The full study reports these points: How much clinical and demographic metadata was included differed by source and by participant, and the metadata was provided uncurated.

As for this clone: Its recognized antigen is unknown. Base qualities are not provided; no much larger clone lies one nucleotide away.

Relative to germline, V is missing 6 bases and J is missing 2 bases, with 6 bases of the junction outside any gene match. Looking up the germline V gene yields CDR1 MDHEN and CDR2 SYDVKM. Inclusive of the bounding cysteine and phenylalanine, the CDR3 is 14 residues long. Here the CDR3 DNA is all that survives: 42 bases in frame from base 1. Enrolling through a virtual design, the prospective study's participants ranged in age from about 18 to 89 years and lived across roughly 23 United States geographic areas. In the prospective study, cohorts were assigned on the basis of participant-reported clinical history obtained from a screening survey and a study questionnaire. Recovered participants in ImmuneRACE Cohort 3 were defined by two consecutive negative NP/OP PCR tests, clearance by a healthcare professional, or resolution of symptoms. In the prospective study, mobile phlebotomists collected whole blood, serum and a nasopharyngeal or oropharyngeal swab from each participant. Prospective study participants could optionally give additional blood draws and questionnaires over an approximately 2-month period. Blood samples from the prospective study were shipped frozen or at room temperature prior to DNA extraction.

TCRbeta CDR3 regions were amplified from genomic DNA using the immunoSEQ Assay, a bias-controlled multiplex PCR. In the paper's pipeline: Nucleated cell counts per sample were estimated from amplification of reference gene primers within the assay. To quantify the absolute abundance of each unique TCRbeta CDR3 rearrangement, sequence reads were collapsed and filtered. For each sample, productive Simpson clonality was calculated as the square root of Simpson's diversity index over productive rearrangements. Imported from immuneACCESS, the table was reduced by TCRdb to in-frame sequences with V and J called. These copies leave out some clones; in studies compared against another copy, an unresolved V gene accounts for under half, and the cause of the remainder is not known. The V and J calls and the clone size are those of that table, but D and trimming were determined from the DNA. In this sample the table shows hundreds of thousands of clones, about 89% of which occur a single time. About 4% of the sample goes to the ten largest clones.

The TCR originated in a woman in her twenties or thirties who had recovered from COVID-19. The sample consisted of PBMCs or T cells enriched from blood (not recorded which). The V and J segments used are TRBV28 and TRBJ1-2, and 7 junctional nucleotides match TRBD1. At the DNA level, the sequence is TGTGCCAGCAGCTACGGGACAGCGAACTATGGCTACACCTTC. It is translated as CASSYGTANYGYTF.